The sequence of this TCR beta chain was determined in a study of shared clonotypes between healthy human individuals. Study-level background: Per donor, three plates held CD4 naive cells, three held CD4 memory, two held CD8 naive and one held CD8 memory. Study results and caveats: Despite large depth, rarefaction showed incomplete sorted-subset sequencing. Generation probability values for non-shared clonotypes were lower than those for clonotypes shared by all four donors. Clonotype sharing levels among donors were expected to vary with sequencing depth.

V was shortened by 4 bases and J by 5 bases, with 15 bases between the two germline ends. The length of the CDR3 is 15 residues. CDR1 is MNHEY, CDR2 SMNVEV, per germline (reference sequence). Of note for this clone: Its cognate antigen is unknown.

Naive CD8 cells lacked CD45RO and underwent positive selection for CCR7, leaving out terminally differentiated effector memory CD45RA+ cells. Method: immunoSEQ multiplex PCR; TCRdb's copy keeps in-frame clones and lacks some. The sample records some 1,900,000 clones, about 95% being singletons. The sequence was collected from a man between 18 and 29 years old in good health. The chain combines TRBV27 with TRBJ1-5, with D perhaps TRBD1 (5 bases). Sequencing was carried out using naive CD8+ T cells sorted from blood. The CDR3 is CASSYTGDSHQPQHF. The DNA for the CDR3 is TGTGCCAGCAGTTACACCGGGGACTCCCATCAGCCCCAGCATTTT.